The clone carrying this T cell receptor beta chain came up a few times. The antigen is unknown. The data were taken from a study of CD8+ T cells in alopecia areata. Looking at the study overall: Tofacitinib exposure lasted 6 to 18 months, followed by 6 months off drug.

The V end lost 5 bases, the J end lost 2 bases, and 15 bases lay between the germline ends. This CDR3 region has 15 residues. Germline CDR1 is SGHTA and CDR2 is FQGNSA. Reverse transcription of extracted RNA yielded cDNA, which provided the sequencing template. The method was immunoSEQ multiplex PCR; TCRdb's version includes in-frame clones alone and lacks a portion of them. Counted here are roughly 190,000 clones, approximately 67% occurring once; the ten biggest clones make up about 1.3%. General study findings and limits: Sequencing of scalp samples also captures resident alphabeta T cells of normal skin. Persistence in scalp and blood during tofacitinib was observed for many expanded lesional clones. Scalp clonality decreased significantly with tofacitinib, and so did expanded CD8+ clones among the top 100.

Treatment described: oral pan-JAK inhibitor, 5-10 mg twice daily. The receptor's source is a human donor with alopecia areata. The chain uses TRBV7-2 and TRBJ2-5, with no clear D. The starting material was CD4+ T cells sorted from blood, obtained around week 49, from a patient treated with tofacitinib. Here the CDR3 reads CASSQTPPVQETQYF. CDR3 sequence (DNA): TGTGCCAGCAGCCAAACTCCTCCGGTTCAAGAGACCCAGTACTTC.